The clone carrying this TCR beta chain was counted a few times. What it binds is unknown. Genomic DNA templated the TCR beta VDJ and CDR3 profiling. TCRdb re-analysed the reads in MiXCR, keeping a single row per CDR3 protein. Here the sample spans approximately 200,000 distinct CDR3 sequences, about three fifths being singletons. The data were obtained in a study of CD8+CD57+ T cells in acquired aplastic anemia. Overall study context: Isolated CD4+ and CD8+ cells, once sorted, yielded DNA averaging 3.2 ug. Notes on the study in general: CD8+ Simpson's diversity showed no significant patient-control difference. Patients shared 25 to 30 CD8+ CDR3 sequences with controls.

Per germline, CDR1 SGHRS and CDR2 YFSETQ. The V end was cut by 5 bases, the J end by 8 bases, with 22 bases between. The CDR3 is 15 residues long. The TCR sequence derives from a human donor with severe aplastic anemia or a healthy control (not recorded which). Sequenced input: sorted CD4+, CD8+, or CD8+CD57+ T cells (not recorded which) from PBMCs. The J gene is TRBJ1-2, the V gene TRBV5-1; D perhaps matches TRBD1 (6 bases). CDR3 amino acids: CASREQGLLGDGYTF. CDR3 coding DNA: TGCGCCAGCAGAGAACAGGGTCTCCTTGGGGACGGCTACACCTTC.